The T cell receptor (beta chain) described here comes from a study of cytomegalovirus exposure and HLA in healthy donors. Overall study: Genotyping of roughly 400 donors showed that about 83% belonged to the Caucasian-associated ancestry cluster. Study conclusions and caveats: It was only CMV serostatus that was available as immune exposure information.

The PCR had 60 Vbeta and 13 Jbeta primers. Sequencing was performed with immunoSEQ multiplex PCR; in TCRdb, only in-frame clones are kept and a portion is missing. The sample gives about 130,000 clones, about four fifths of which show up once; roughly 3.7% is in the top ten. Comments on this clone: Its specificity is unknown.

V shed 6 bases and J shed 5 bases, with 16 bases lying between them. The germline gives CDR1 MNHNS, CDR2 SASEGT. The CDR3 spans 15 residues. Sequenced material: PBMCs. The rearrangement uses TRBV6-1 and TRBJ2-2, with TRBD2 as a possible D gene (6 bases). The clonotype was recovered from a woman in her forties in good health and CMV-seropositive. CDR3 loop: CASSPGTQRTGELFF. In DNA, the CDR3 is TGTGCCAGCAGCCCCGGGACTCAAAGAACCGGGGAGCTGTTTTTT.